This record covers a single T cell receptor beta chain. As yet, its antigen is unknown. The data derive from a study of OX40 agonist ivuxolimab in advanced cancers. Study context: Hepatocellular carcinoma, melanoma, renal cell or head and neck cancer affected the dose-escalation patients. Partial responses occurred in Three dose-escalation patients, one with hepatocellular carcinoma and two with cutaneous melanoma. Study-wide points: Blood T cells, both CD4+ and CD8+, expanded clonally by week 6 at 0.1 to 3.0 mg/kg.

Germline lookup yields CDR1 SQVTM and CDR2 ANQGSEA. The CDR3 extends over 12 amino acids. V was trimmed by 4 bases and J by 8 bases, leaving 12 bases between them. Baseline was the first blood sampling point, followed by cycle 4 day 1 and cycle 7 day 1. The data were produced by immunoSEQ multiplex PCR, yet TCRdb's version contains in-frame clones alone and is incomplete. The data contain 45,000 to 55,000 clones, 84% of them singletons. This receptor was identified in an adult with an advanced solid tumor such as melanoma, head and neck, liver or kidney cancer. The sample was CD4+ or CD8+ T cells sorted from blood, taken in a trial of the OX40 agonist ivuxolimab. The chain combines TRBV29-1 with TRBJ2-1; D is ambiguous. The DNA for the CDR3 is TGCAGCGTTGTCAACCCTCCCTATGAGCAGTTCTTC. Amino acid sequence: CSVVNPPYEQFF.